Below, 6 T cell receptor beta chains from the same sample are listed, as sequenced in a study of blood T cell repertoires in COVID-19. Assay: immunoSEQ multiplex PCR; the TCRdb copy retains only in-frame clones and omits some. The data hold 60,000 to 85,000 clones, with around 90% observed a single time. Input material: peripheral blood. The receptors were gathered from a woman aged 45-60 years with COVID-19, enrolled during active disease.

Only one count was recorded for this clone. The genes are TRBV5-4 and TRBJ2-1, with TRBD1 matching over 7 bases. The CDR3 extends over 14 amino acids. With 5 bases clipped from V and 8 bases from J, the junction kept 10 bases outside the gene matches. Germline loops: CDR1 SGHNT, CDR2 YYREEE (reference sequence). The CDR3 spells CASSQANRGHEQFF. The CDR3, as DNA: TGTGCCAGCAGTCAGGCCAACAGGGGACATGAGCAGTTCTTC.

The CDR3 DNA reads TGTGCCAGTAGGCCGGGGCTAGCGGAAACCTGGAGGAATGAGCAGTTCTTC. It yields the protein CASRPGLAETWRNEQFF. The J gene is TRBJ2-1, the V gene TRBV19; 7 nucleotides agree with TRBD2. This CDR3 contains 17 residues. With V trimmed by 6 bases and J by 7 bases, 18 bases remained unmatched. The germline V gene encodes CDR1 LNHDA and CDR2 SQIVND (reference sequence). Drawing the rest from reference TRBV19 and TRBJ2-1, the complete variable domain is DGGITQSPKYLFRKEGQNVTLSCEQNLNHDAMYWYRQDPGQGLRLIYYSQIVNDFQKGDIAEGYSVSREKKESFPLTVTSAQKNPTAFYLCASRPGLAETWRNEQFFGPGTRLTVL.

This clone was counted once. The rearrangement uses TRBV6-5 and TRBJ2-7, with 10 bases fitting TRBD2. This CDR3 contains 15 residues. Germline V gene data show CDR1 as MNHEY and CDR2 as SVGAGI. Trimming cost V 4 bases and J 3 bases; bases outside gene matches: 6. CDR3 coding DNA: TGTGCCAGCAGTTCACTAGCGGGGCGGGTCTACGAGCAGTACTTC. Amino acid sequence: CASSSLAGRVYEQYF.

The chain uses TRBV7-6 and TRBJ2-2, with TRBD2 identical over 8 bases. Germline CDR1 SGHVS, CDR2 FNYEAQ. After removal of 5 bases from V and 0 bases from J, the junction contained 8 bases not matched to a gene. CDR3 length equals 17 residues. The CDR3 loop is CASSASRGRTNTGELFF. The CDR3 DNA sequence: TGTGCCAGCAGCGCCAGCCGCGGGAGGACGAACACCGGGGAGCTGTTTTTT.

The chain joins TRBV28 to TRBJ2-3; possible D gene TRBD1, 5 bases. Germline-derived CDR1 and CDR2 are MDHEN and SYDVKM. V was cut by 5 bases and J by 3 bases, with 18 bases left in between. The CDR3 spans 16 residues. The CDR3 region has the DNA TGTGCCAGCAGTCACTTGACTGGACATGCAACAGATACGCAGTATTTT. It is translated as CASSHLTGHATDTQYF.

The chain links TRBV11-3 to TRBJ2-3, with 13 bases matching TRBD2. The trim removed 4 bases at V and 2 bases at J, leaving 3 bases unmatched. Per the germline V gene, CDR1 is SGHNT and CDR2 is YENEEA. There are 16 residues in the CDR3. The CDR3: CASSSLAGGYTDTQYF. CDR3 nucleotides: TGTGCCAGCAGCTCACTAGCGGGAGGGTACACAGATACGCAGTATTTT.